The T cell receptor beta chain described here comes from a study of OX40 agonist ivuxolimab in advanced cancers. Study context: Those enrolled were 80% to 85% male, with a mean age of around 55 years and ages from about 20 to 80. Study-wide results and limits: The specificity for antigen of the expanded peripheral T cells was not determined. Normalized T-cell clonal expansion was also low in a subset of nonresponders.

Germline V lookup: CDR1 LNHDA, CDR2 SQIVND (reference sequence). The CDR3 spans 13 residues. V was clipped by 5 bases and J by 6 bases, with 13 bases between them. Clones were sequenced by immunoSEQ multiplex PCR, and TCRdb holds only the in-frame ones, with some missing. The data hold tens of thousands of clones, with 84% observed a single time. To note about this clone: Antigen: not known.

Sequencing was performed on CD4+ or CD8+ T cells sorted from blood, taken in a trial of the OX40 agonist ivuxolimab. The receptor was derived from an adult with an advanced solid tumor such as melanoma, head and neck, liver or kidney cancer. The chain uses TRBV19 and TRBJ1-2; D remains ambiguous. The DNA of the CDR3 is TGTGCCAGTAGTTCTCAACCCCCTAATGGCTACACCTTC. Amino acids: CASSSQPPNGYTF.